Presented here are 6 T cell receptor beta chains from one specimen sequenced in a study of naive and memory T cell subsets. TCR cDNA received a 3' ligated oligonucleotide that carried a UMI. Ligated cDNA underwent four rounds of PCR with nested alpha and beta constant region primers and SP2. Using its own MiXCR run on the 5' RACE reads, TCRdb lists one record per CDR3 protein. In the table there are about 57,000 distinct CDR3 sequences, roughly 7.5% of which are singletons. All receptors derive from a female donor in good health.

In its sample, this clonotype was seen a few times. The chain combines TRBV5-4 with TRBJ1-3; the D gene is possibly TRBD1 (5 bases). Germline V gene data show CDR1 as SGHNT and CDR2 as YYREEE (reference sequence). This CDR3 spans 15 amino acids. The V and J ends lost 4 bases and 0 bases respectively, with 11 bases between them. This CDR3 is CASSEGRTSGNTIYF. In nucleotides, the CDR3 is TGTGCCAGCAGCGAGGGACGAACCTCTGGAAACACCATATATTTT.

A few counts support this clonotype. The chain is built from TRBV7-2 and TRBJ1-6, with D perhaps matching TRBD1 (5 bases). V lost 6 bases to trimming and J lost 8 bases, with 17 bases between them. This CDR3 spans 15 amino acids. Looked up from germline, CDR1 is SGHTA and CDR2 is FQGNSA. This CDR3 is CASRVTGTDYSPLHF. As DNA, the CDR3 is TGTGCCAGCAGGGTTACCGGGACGGACTATTCACCCCTCCACTTT.

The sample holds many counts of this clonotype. CDR3 sequence (DNA): TGTGCCAGCAGCGGGGGGGGATATTCACCCCTCCACTTT. This sequence encodes CASSGGGYSPLHF. V and J are TRBV2 and TRBJ1-6; TRBD1 is a possible D gene (5 bases). The CDR3 consists of 13 residues. V was pared by 6 bases and J by 8 bases, with 11 bases between. Germline CDR1 reads SNHLY; CDR2 reads FYNNEI. Full variable domain (rest looked up from reference TRBV2 and TRBJ1-6): EPEVTQTPSHQVTQMGQEVILRCVPISNHLYFYWYRQILGQKVEFLVSFYNNEISEKSEIFDDQFSVERPDGSNFTLKIRSTKLEDSAMYFCASSGGGYSPLHFGNGTRLTVT.

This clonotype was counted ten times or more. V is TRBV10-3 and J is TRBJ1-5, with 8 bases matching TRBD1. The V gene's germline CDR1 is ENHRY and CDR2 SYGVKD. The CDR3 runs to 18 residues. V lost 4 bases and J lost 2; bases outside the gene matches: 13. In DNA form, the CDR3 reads TGTGCCATCAGTGGCTCCCCATCGCAGGGGGCGGGCAATCAGCCCCAGCATTTT. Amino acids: CAISGSPSQGAGNQPQHF.

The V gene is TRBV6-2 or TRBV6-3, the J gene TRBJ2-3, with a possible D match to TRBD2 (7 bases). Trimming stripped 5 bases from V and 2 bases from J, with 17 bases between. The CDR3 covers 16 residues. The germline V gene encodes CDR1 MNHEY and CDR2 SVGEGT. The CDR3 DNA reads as TGTGCCAGCAGTCTCCGGGCGGGGGCCTCCACAGATACGCAGTATTTT. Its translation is CASSLRAGASTDTQYF.

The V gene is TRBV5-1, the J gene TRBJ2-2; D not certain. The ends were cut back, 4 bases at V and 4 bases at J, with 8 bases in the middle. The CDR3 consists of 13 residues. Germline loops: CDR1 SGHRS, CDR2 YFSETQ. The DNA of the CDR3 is TGCGCCAGCAGCGGGCAGACCACCGGGGAGCTGTTTTTT. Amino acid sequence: CASSGQTTGELFF.